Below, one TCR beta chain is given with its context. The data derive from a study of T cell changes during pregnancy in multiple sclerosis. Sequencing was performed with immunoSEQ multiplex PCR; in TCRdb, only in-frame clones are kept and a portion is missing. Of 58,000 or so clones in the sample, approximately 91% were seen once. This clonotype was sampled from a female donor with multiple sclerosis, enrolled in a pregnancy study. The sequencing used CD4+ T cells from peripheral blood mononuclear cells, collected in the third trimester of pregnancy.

The CDR3 here is CASSSQGPDTEAFF. CDR3 coding DNA: TGCGCCAGCAGTTCCCAGGGGCCTGACACTGAAGCTTTCTTT. The chain carries TRBV5-1 and TRBJ1-1; maybe TRBD1 (6 bases). This CDR3 spans 14 amino acids. The germline CDR1 and CDR2 sequences are SGHRS and YFSETQ. Trimming took off 5 bases at V and 3 bases at J, with 14 bases between the two ends.